This T cell receptor (beta chain) stems from a study of cytomegalovirus exposure and HLA in healthy donors (dated by TCRdb to 2017 to 2019). The study in broad terms: A later analysis indicated that the roughly 130 validation repertoires were generated on the platform also employed for the 666 repertoires of the first cohort. Besides the first cohort of around 670 subjects, a separate validation cohort made up of some 110 different subjects was used. The study combined high-throughput TCR immunosequencing, statistical association of individual TCRs with disease status, and machine learning to predict cytomegalovirus infection status. The study was designed to test whether signatures of past pathogen exposure could be identified by cataloging public T cell receptors.

Preparation of the library involved the immunoSEQ multiplex PCR assay. Per the source publication's procedure: A statistical classification framework was built for diagnosing cytomegalovirus status from the catalog of TCR beta chain sequences. TCRdb holds this immuneACCESS table with in-frame rearrangements only. Some clones are missing; in checked studies, unresolved V genes explain under half, and the rest has no known cause. Clone size and the V and J calls come from that table; the DNA yielded D and trimming. Within this sample are 100,000 to 150,000 clones, with approximately 89% of them counted one time only. The ten largest make up 1.2% of the sample. In the case of this clone: Its specific antigen is unknown. Within one base of it there is no much larger clone, and no base qualities were kept.

The paper's findings and limits, for the study overall: In vitro tests confirmed that a few of the cytomegalovirus-associated TCR beta chains recognize cytomegalovirus antigens. Of the cluster scores, around 95% were above 0 in a later analysis, which found that TCRs clustered in the first cohort also tended to co-occur in the approximately 110 validation repertoires. The study listed approximately 150 TCR beta chains as associated with cytomegalovirus. Across donors, most TCR sequences were observed very rarely, whereas some public TCRs were present in many individuals. The classifier was reported to diagnose cytomegalovirus status with high specificity and sensitivity in both the original and validation cohorts. According to the authors, the approach could potentially be generalized to other disease states and immunological phenotypes. The validation cohort had no HLA typing available for a later analysis, so co-occurrence within that cohort was assessed over all 120 or so repertoires.

Separate from the approximately 700-subject first cohort, the validation cohort of roughly 120 subjects was the group to which the donors belonged. Reading the germline V gene gives CDR1 SGDLS and CDR2 YYNGEE. Trimming takes 2 bases from V and 3 bases from J, and the germline ends sit 17 bases apart. The CDR3 contains 16 residues, cysteine and phenylalanine counted. Just CDR3 DNA is preserved here, 48 bases in frame from base 1. The sequenced sample was PBMCs. The receptor was derived from a woman younger than 35 in good health and CMV-seronegative. The V and J segments used are TRBV9 and TRBJ2-5; the D segment could be TRBD2, given 6 matching bases. In nucleotide form, the sequence is TGTGCCAGCAGCGTGGGCGTCGGATGGGGGGAAGAGACCCAGTACTTC. It translates as CASSVGVGWGEETQYF.